Following are 20 T cell receptor beta chains from one sample sequenced in a study of a mutant IDH1 vaccine in newly diagnosed glioma. No cognate antigen is known for these TCRs. The table came from immunoSEQ multiplex PCR; TCRdb's copy has only in-frame clones and leaves some out. The sample has some 64,000 clones, 65% to 85% seen once. The time point denotes: week 11, during vaccination. Each dose of the vaccine consisted of 300 ug of mutant IDH1 20-mer peptide, with topical imiquimod. Material: PBMCs, obtained from a glioma patient whose treatment included an IDH1 peptide vaccine. The receptors here all came from a woman aged 45-60 years with glioma.

The V gene is TRBV5-1, the J gene TRBJ1-6; the D gene is possibly TRBD1 (6 bases). Per germline, CDR1 SGHRS and CDR2 YFSETQ. The CDR3 covers 14 residues. The ends were cut back, 0 bases at V and 10 bases at J, with 11 bases in the middle. The CDR3 loop is CASSLGQDPSPLHF. Here the CDR3 DNA reads TGCGCCAGCAGCTTGGGACAGGACCCCTCACCCCTCCACTTT.

The chain joins TRBV5-1 to TRBJ2-5; D is possibly TRBD1 (5 bases). Germline CDR1 and CDR2: SGHRS and YFSETQ. The CDR3 consists of 13 residues. The V gene lost 0 bases and the J gene lost 7 bases, with 10 bases spanning the gap. The CDR3 sequence: CASSLGGPGTQYF. As DNA, the CDR3 is TGCGCCAGCAGCTTGGGGGGCCCAGGGACCCAGTACTTC.

The CDR3 sequence: CASSLDGTGRDGYTF. For the CDR3, the DNA is TGTGCCAGCAGCTTAGATGGGACAGGGAGAGATGGCTACACCTTC. The V and J genes are TRBV7-2 and TRBJ1-2, with 9 bases lining up with TRBD1. J gave up 6 bases and V 1 base, and 6 bases lay outside the gene matches. Germline V lookup: CDR1 SGHTA, CDR2 FQGNSA. The CDR3 runs 15 residues.

CDR3 nucleotide sequence: TGTGCCAGCAGTGACTGGGGCAGGGAGACCGGGGAGCTGTTTTTT. Protein product: CASSDWGRETGELFF. The chain is built from TRBV6-1 and TRBJ2-2; D is possibly TRBD1 or TRBD2 (5 bases each). The CDR3 runs to 15 residues. CDR1 is MNHNS and CDR2 is SASEGT in the germline V gene. V lost 3 bases to trimming and J lost 5 bases, with 13 bases between them.

The V and J genes are TRBV6-5 and TRBJ1-2; maybe TRBD1 (6 bases). The length of the CDR3 is 14 residues. Germline assignment: CDR1 MNHEY and CDR2 SVGAGI. V shed 5 bases and J shed 6 bases, with 16 bases lying between them. CDR3 sequence (DNA): TGTGCCAGCAGTCCCCCCGGGGGGGCGCATGGCTACACCTTC. Encoded protein: CASSPPGGAHGYTF.

The gene calls are TRBV9 and TRBJ1-2; the match to TRBD1 covers 7 bases. Germline V gene sequence: CDR1 SGDLS, CDR2 YYNGEE. The CDR3 covers 15 residues. Germline trimming cut 3 bases from V and 0 bases from J; bases unmatched to any gene: 5. The CDR3 DNA reads TGTGCCAGCAGCGCCTCCGGGACAGCTAACTATGGCTACACCTTC. As protein: CASSASGTANYGYTF. Based on the CDR3 plus reference TRBV9 and TRBJ1-2, the full variable domain is DSGVTQTPKHLITATGQRVTLRCSPRSGDLSVYWYQQSLDQGLQFLIQYYNGEERAKGNILERFSAQQFPDLHSELNLSSLELGDSALYFCASSASGTANYGYTFGSGTRLTVV.

CDR3 DNA: TGTGCCAGCAATGGCCGAAAAGGGTGGGGCTACACCTTC. The encoded protein is CASNGRKGWGYTF. The genes are TRBV2 and TRBJ1-2; D uncertain. The CDR3 loop spans 13 amino acids. V was shortened by 7 bases and J by 8 bases, with 17 bases between the two germline ends. Germline CDR1 reads SNHLY; CDR2 reads FYNNEI.

V usage is TRBV6-5 and J usage is TRBJ1-5; TRBD1 matches 7 bases. This CDR3 is 14 amino acids long. In germline, CDR1 is MNHEY, CDR2 SVGAGI. Germline trimming cut 5 bases from V and 3 bases from J; bases unmatched to any gene: 4. The CDR3 region has the DNA TGTGCCAGCAGTCGGGACAGCGCCAATCAGCCCCAGCATTTT. Translation: CASSRDSANQPQHF.

The V gene is TRBV9, the J gene TRBJ2-7, with 8 bases fitting TRBD2. Per germline, CDR1 SGDLS and CDR2 YYNGEE. CDR3 length: 13 amino acids. J was trimmed by 6 bases and V by 2 bases; bases with no gene match: 4. The CDR3, as DNA: TGTGCCAGCAGCGTGGGACTAGTCGGCGAGCAGTACTTC. This encodes CASSVGLVGEQYF.

The rearrangement uses TRBV6-5 and TRBJ2-4; the D is unclear. CDR3 length equals 15 residues. From germline, CDR1 is MNHEY and CDR2 SVGAGI. The V gene lost 5 bases and the J gene lost 1 base, with 12 bases spanning the gap. Here the CDR3 reads CASSPRSVAKNIQYF. CDR3 DNA sequence: TGTGCCAGCAGTCCTAGGAGTGTGGCCAAAAACATTCAGTACTTC.

The V call is TRBV19, the J call TRBJ2-3; D gene ambiguous. V was trimmed by 0 bases and J by 8 bases, leaving 6 bases between them. The CDR3 is made up of 12 amino acids. Germline CDR1 LNHDA, CDR2 SQIVND (reference sequence). The CDR3 reads CASSIDRTTQYF. The CDR3 coding sequence is TGTGCCAGTAGTATAGATCGGACTACGCAGTATTTT.

V and J are TRBV5-1 and TRBJ2-3; 8 nucleotides line up with TRBD1. This CDR3 spans 14 amino acids. The germline V gene has CDR1 SGHRS and CDR2 YFSETQ. Unmatched junction bases numbered 6, after V lost 4 bases and J lost 5 bases. The CDR3 here is CASSEDRGGDTQYF. The DNA for the CDR3 is TGCGCCAGCAGCGAAGACAGGGGAGGAGATACGCAGTATTTT.

This clone was counted between two and nine times. The rearrangement joins TRBV5-6 to TRBJ1-1; D remains ambiguous. Trimming took 0 bases from V and 6 from J, leaving 12 bases between them. Germline V gives CDR1 SGHDT, CDR2 YYEEEE. The CDR3 is made up of 14 amino acids. Written as DNA, the CDR3 is TGTGCCAGCAGCTTGGGGAATTTGGTTTCTGAAGCTTTCTTT. Translation: CASSLGNLVSEAFF. Full variable domain (missing parts from reference TRBV5-6 and TRBJ1-1): DAGVTQSPTHLIKTRGQQVTLRCSPKSGHDTVSWYQQALGQGPQFIFQYYEEEERQRGNFPDRFSGHQFPNYSSELNVNALLLGDSALYLCASSLGNLVSEAFFGQGTRLTVV.

This clone has only a few counts. The J gene is TRBJ1-1, the V gene TRBV27; D call uncertain. The V gene lost 5 bases and the J gene lost 1 base, with 11 bases spanning the gap. Germline V gives CDR1 MNHEY, CDR2 SMNVEV (reference sequence). CDR3 length: 14 amino acids. CDR3 protein: CASSLIPKNTEAFF. For the CDR3, the DNA is TGTGCCAGCAGTCTTATCCCGAAGAACACTGAAGCTTTCTTT.

The chain joins TRBV2 to TRBJ1-3; 7 bases are a match to TRBD1. The CDR3 contains 14 residues. Germline V gene sequence: CDR1 SNHLY, CDR2 FYNNEI. V shed 6 bases, J shed 3 bases, and the junction held 5 bases outside the gene matches. This CDR3 is CASREGALGNTIYF. Here the CDR3 DNA reads TGTGCCAGCAGGGAGGGGGCTCTTGGAAACACCATATATTTT.

The V and J genes are TRBV4-2 and TRBJ1-1; D not certain. V lost 0 bases and J lost 11, with 13 bases in between. The CDR3 runs to 13 residues. CDR1 is LGHNA, CDR2 YNFKEQ, per germline. In nucleotides, the CDR3 is TGTGCCAGCAGCCAAGATAGTCCAGGAGGGGCTTTCTTT. This sequence encodes CASSQDSPGGAFF.

The V gene is TRBV5-4, the J gene TRBJ2-3; 13 nucleotides match TRBD2. V shed 5 bases, J shed 6 bases, and the junction held 9 bases outside the gene matches. The CDR3 contains 16 residues. CDR1 SGHNT and CDR2 YYREEE come from the germline V gene (reference sequence). The CDR3 region is CASSVELAGGRDTQYF. The DNA for the CDR3 is TGTGCCAGCAGTGTCGAACTAGCGGGGGGGAGGGATACGCAGTATTTT.

CDR3 sequence: CASSQYTGIYEQYF. CDR3 in DNA: TGTGCCAGCAGCCAATACACAGGTATCTACGAGCAGTACTTC. The gene calls are TRBV14 and TRBJ2-7; D may be TRBD1 (5 bases). The V and J ends lost 2 bases and 3 bases respectively, with 11 bases between them. From germline, CDR1 is SGHDN and CDR2 FVKESK. The CDR3 contains 14 residues.

The CDR3 DNA reads TGTGCCAGCAGCCCAGGAGGGACGACAGGGAGCTATGGCTACACCTTC. It specifies CASSPGGTTGSYGYTF. This chain connects TRBV9 to TRBJ1-2; TRBD1 matches at 7 bases. The trim removed 4 bases at V and 4 bases at J, leaving 13 bases unmatched. The germline V gene encodes CDR1 SGDLS and CDR2 YYNGEE. The length of the CDR3 is 16 residues. The complete variable domain, with remaining parts taken from reference TRBV9 and TRBJ1-2, reads DSGVTQTPKHLITATGQRVTLRCSPRSGDLSVYWYQQSLDQGLQFLIQYYNGEERAKGNILERFSAQQFPDLHSELNLSSLELGDSALYFCASSPGGTTGSYGYTFGSGTRLTVV.

The chain has TRBV27 and TRBJ1-2; 7 bases map to TRBD1. The CDR3 loop spans 13 amino acids. Per the germline V gene, CDR1 is MNHEY and CDR2 is SMNVEV (reference sequence). The trim removed 5 bases at V and 8 bases at J, leaving 8 bases unmatched. CDR3 sequence reads: CASSLLGGDGYTF. CDR3 nucleotide sequence: TGTGCCAGCAGTCTGTTAGGGGGCGACGGCTACACCTTC.